This TCR beta chain was recovered during a study of blood T cells in healthy people across ages. Using a J-beta primer mix together with a sample-barcoded 5' primer, a second PCR was run for about 7 to 12 cycles. Via MiXCR, TCRdb re-called the 5' RACE reads, giving one row per CDR3 protein. The repertoire holds 650,000 to 900,000 distinct CDR3 sequences, under 80% seen once, with around 30% in the top ten. A single count supports this clonotype. This CDR3 region has 13 residues. Trimming pared 4 bases from V and 7 bases from J, leaving 13 bases between. Germline-derived CDR1 and CDR2 are SGHVS and FQNEAQ.

The receptor was derived from a man between 25 and 39 years old in good health. Sequenced material: blood. This chain connects TRBV7-8 to TRBJ1-1; D is undetermined. Written as DNA, the CDR3 is TGTGCCAGCAGCTCCGCGAAGGCACGTGAAGCTTTCTTT. This encodes CASSSAKAREAFF.